This T cell receptor (beta chain) was sequenced for a study of T cell clones after liver transplantation (dated 2019 in TCRdb). Context from the whole study: ITN030ST, the source of the samples, was a randomized trial that attempted immunosuppression withdrawal within 2 years of liver transplantation. Donor-reactive T cell clones were identified using TCRbeta sequencing after a pre-transplant mixed lymphocyte reaction and were then followed in post-transplant blood. Third party-reactive TCRbeta sequences were also identified from pre-transplant MLRs to serve as an antigen-independent comparator for donor-reactive sequences. Of the eight recipients, a few were HCV-positive, while the remaining recipients had been transplanted for non-autoimmune, non-viral indications. No induction therapy was given to the subjects, and standard immunosuppression was administered until randomization at 12-24 months post-transplant. Tolerance was defined as complete withdrawal of immunosuppression for at least one year without a rise in liver enzymes beyond twice the upper limit of normal. Blood samples were collected pre-transplant, then pre-randomization ahead of withdrawal, and finally post-randomization once withdrawal had either been completed or failed. The studied cohort comprised 8 liver transplant recipients, 3 classified as tolerant and 5 as non-tolerant.

In the germline V gene, CDR1 corresponds to MNHEY and CDR2 to SVGAGI. The CDR3 sequence holds 14 residues, the cysteine and phenylalanine included. Only CDR3 DNA remains: 42 bases, in frame from the first base. Trimming takes 2 bases off V and 7 bases off J; junction bases not matched to a gene: 8. Notes on this clone: Its antigen is currently not known. Per-nucleotide qualities are absent, and no much larger clonotype sits a single base away.

Beyond this particular receptor, the publication reports: In most of the 8 subjects, circulating donor-reactive CD4 TCRbeta sequences decreased significantly after transplant, regardless of tolerance or HCV status. Donor-reactive sequences decreased more than third party-reactive sequences, which suggests partial antigen-specific deletion that was not related to withdrawal success. Without allograft tissue specimens, donor-reactive T cells may have migrated into the graft rather than being deleted. After accounting for repertoire turnover, donor-reactive detection was significantly reduced in 7 of 8 subjects for CD4 and 8 of 8 for CD8. In two subjects, low numbers of available donor cells limited the measurable donor-reactive repertoire. Conclusions were preliminary, limited by small, heterogeneous patient numbers and non-standardized post-transplant time points.

Unstimulated PBMCs, after thawing, were stained for CD3, CD4 and CD8 and then FACS-sorted into CD3+CD4+ and CD3+CD8+ populations. Each of the 8 studied subjects was randomized to immunosuppression withdrawal. Genomic DNA was isolated with the Qiagen DNeasy Blood and Tissue Kit. High-throughput TCRbeta CDR3 sequencing of frozen genomic DNA was performed by immunoSEQ, including PCR amplification, mapping, bias correction and internal controls. Under the source paper's analysis protocol: Only productive rearrangements were retained, and each unique TCRbeta sequence was defined by its CDR3 nucleotide sequence together with its V and J gene. Donor-reactive sequences required at least 5-fold expansion in CFSE-low cells versus unstimulated pre-transplant cells and at least 0.01% frequency. To ensure at least 90% detection power, minimum frequency thresholds were set for each subject based on that subject's lowest-template unstimulated sample. Jensen-Shannon divergence between the top 1000 TCRbeta sequences post-transplant and pre-transplant was used to measure repertoire turnover. Two-sided Fisher's exact tests were used to test for changes in the detection of donor-reactive sequences. TCRdb mirrors the immuneACCESS table, restricted to in-frame sequences. Some clones are absent from its copies; in checked studies, under half trace to an unresolved V gene, and the reason for the others is unknown. Clone size and V and J calls were adopted from that table, with D and trimming inferred from the DNA. Here the sample has 75,000 to 95,000 clones; roughly 80% occur a single time. In total, the top ten clones hold 2.5% to 3.5% of the sample.

The sample consisted of CD4+ T cells from blood, taken at the 22-month timepoint. The sequence is built from TRBV6-5 and TRBJ2-7; TRBD1 fits 7 bases in the junction. The source of this sequence is a human patient who received a liver transplant. After a transplant, some of the T cells may come from the graft donor. The DNA sequence is TGTGCCAGCAGTTACGCACAGGGGCTTAGGGAGCAGTACTTC. This gives the protein CASSYAQGLREQYF.